This TCR beta chain was found in a study of T-cell memory formation after mild COVID-19. This clonotype turned up a few times. V was trimmed by 3 bases and J by 3 bases, leaving 12 bases between them. The CDR3 is made up of 14 amino acids. Germline CDR1 and CDR2: SNHLY and FYNNEI. TCRdb redid the calling of the 5' RACE reads with MiXCR, one entry per CDR3 protein. The data show about 540,000 distinct CDR3 sequences, roughly 22% seen once. The sample taken for sequencing was PBMCs or a T cell subset sorted from them (not recorded which). V is TRBV2 and J is TRBJ2-7; no clear D. This receptor was taken from an adult woman who had mild COVID-19 (a few samples of this study predate the infection). Cell type and time point are not known. The DNA for the CDR3 is TGTGCCAGCAGTGAGCTACCTACAGACTACGAGCAGTACTTC. Translated: CASSELPTDYEQYF.